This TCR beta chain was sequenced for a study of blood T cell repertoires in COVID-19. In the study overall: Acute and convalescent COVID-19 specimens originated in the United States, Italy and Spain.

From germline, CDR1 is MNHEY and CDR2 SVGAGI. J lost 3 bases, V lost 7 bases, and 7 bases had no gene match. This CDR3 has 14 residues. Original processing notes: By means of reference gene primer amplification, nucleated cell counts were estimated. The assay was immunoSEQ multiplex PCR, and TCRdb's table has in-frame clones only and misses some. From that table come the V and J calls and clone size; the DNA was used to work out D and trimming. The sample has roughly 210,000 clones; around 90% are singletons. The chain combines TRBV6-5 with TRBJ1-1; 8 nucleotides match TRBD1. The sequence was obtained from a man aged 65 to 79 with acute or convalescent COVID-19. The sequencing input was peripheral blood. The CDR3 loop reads CASIPTGADTEAFF. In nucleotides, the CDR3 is TGTGCCAGCATCCCGACAGGGGCGGACACTGAAGCTTTCTTT.